Following are 23 T cell receptor beta chains from one sample sequenced in a study of cytomegalovirus exposure and HLA in healthy donors. With 60 Vbeta and 13 Jbeta primers, the PCR was carried out. Some clones are missing from TCRdb's copy, which holds only in-frame ones; the method was immunoSEQ multiplex PCR. The table lists some 200,000 clones, less than 80% of them singletons. Sequencing was carried out using PBMCs. The receptors derive from a girl between 2 and 10 years old in good health and CMV-seronegative.

DNA of the CDR3: TGTGCCAGCAGCTTAGCGCGAGGTACGGAAGGCTACACCTTC. This translates into CASSLARGTEGYTF. The chain is built from TRBV7-9 and TRBJ1-2; D not resolved. The CDR3 covers 14 residues. The germline V and J ends were trimmed by 0 bases and 8 bases, with 13 bases remaining between them. The germline gives CDR1 SEHNR, CDR2 FQNEAQ (reference sequence).

The genes are TRBV5-4 and TRBJ1-1; 7 bases are a match to TRBD1. The ends lost 5 bases at V and 4 bases at J; junction bases unmatched: 8. The CDR3 runs 14 residues. The germline CDR1 and CDR2 sequences are SGHNT and YYREEE (reference sequence). The CDR3: CASRLTGMGTEAFF. The CDR3 coding sequence is TGTGCCAGCAGGCTGACAGGGATGGGCACTGAAGCTTTCTTT.

The chain employs TRBV7-9 and TRBJ2-6, with TRBD1 matching 11 bases. The CDR3 spans 16 residues. Germline V lookup: CDR1 SEHNR, CDR2 FQNEAQ (reference sequence). V was clipped by 4 bases and J by 2 bases; unmatched bases: 1. CDR3 bases: TGTGCCAGCAGCTCGGGACAGGGGGCTGGGGCCAACGTCCTGACTTTC. Protein: CASSSGQGAGANVLTF.

A few counts support this clone. V gene TRBV19 combines with J gene TRBJ2-1, with 10 bases lining up with TRBD1. J was trimmed by 2 bases and V by 3 bases; bases with no gene match: 1. The CDR3 loop spans 15 amino acids. Looked up from germline, CDR1 is LNHDA and CDR2 is SQIVND (reference sequence). CDR3 in amino acids: CASSIDRGPYNEQFF. The CDR3 nucleotides read TGTGCCAGTAGTATCGACAGGGGGCCCTACAATGAGCAGTTCTTC. Drawing the rest from reference TRBV19 and TRBJ2-1, the complete variable domain is DGGITQSPKYLFRKEGQNVTLSCEQNLNHDAMYWYRQDPGQGLRLIYYSQIVNDFQKGDIAEGYSVSREKKESFPLTVTSAQKNPTAFYLCASSIDRGPYNEQFFGPGTRLTVL.

This chain joins TRBV5-1 and TRBJ2-7, with TRBD2 matching over 8 bases. Per the germline V gene, CDR1 is SGHRS and CDR2 is YFSETQ. The CDR3 runs 15 residues. After removal of 2 bases from V and 0 bases from J, the junction contained 4 bases not matched to a gene. The CDR3 coding sequence is TGCGCCAGCAGCTTCGACGGGACTAGCTCCTACGAGCAGTACTTC. Protein product: CASSFDGTSSYEQYF.

The chain uses TRBV23-1 and TRBJ2-7; 10 bases agree with TRBD2. TRBV23-1 is flagged as an ORF with uncertain function. The CDR3 loop spans 15 amino acids. The V and J ends lost 6 bases and 2 bases, in that order; junction bases with no gene match: 7. The CDR3 sequence is CASSSEAGGPYEQYF. CDR3 nucleotide sequence: TGCGCCAGCAGCTCGGAAGCGGGAGGGCCCTACGAGCAGTACTTC.

CDR3 in amino acids: CASSLWDSSYEQYF. The CDR3 DNA reads TGCGCCAGCAGCTTGTGGGACTCCTCCTACGAGCAGTACTTC. The chain links TRBV5-1 to TRBJ2-7; a possible D gene is TRBD2 (6 bases). V lost 1 base, J lost 0 bases, and 8 bases lay in between. This CDR3 comprises 14 residues. Germline loops: CDR1 SGHRS, CDR2 YFSETQ.

The V call is TRBV7-2, the J call TRBJ2-2; 7 bases map to TRBD2. Germline assignment: CDR1 SGHTA and CDR2 FQGNSA. The CDR3 sequence is 15 residues long. V dropped 3 bases and J dropped 0; count of bases not matched to a gene: 1. The DNA of the CDR3 is TGTGCCAGCAGCTTCAGCGGGGCGAACACCGGGGAGCTGTTTTTT. This gives the protein CASSFSGANTGELFF.

This clone was picked up one time. The V call is TRBV5-5, the J call TRBJ1-2, with D uncertain. The germline V gene encodes CDR1 SGHKS and CDR2 YYEKEE (reference sequence). Trimming stripped 0 bases from V and 7 bases from J, with 10 bases between. The CDR3 has 13 amino acids. CDR3 sequence: CASSLDFGPGYTF. The DNA for the CDR3 is TGTGCCAGCAGCTTGGATTTTGGCCCTGGCTACACCTTC.

The chain recombines TRBV6-1 with TRBJ2-7; D unresolved. V lost 3 bases and J 0 bases, leaving 12 bases between the germline ends. This CDR3 is built from 15 residues. Looked up from germline, CDR1 is MNHNS and CDR2 is SASEGT. This CDR3 reads CASSDGPLSSYEQYF. CDR3 bases: TGTGCCAGCAGTGATGGGCCTTTAAGCTCCTACGAGCAGTACTTC.

V gene TRBV9 combines with J gene TRBJ1-2, with D perhaps matching TRBD1 (5 bases). CDR3 size: 15 residues. V was shortened by 3 bases and J by 8 bases, with 20 bases between the two germline ends. CDR1 is SGDLS and CDR2 is YYNGEE in the germline V gene. The CDR3 loop is CASSAQTVLLPGYTF. DNA for the CDR3: TGTGCCAGCAGCGCCCAGACAGTCCTACTCCCCGGCTACACCTTC.

The chain uses TRBV9 and TRBJ2-2; unclear D gene. The CDR3 is made up of 15 amino acids. Per the germline V gene, CDR1 is SGDLS and CDR2 is YYNGEE. Trimming took 0 bases from V and 4 from J, leaving 10 bases between them. In nucleotides, the CDR3 is TGTGCCAGCAGCGTAGTCTCTAGTCCCACCGGGGAGCTGTTTTTT. Protein: CASSVVSSPTGELFF.

J is TRBJ1-1 and V is TRBV5-6, with D possibly being TRBD1 (6 bases). The CDR3 runs to 13 residues. Germline CDR1 reads SGHDT; CDR2 reads YYEEEE. V lost 6 bases and J 1 base, leaving 10 bases between the germline ends. The CDR3 DNA reads TGTGCCAGCACTCTAGGGGGGAACACTGAAGCTTTCTTT. Protein: CASTLGGNTEAFF.

The V call is TRBV9, the J call TRBJ1-6, with a possible D match to TRBD1 (6 bases). The V gene's germline CDR1 is SGDLS and CDR2 YYNGEE. V shed 0 bases and J shed 3 bases, with 7 bases lying between them. This CDR3 has 15 amino acids. This chain's CDR3 is CASSVGGGYNSPLHF. Written as DNA, the CDR3 is TGTGCCAGCAGCGTAGGAGGGGGCTATAATTCACCCCTCCACTTT.

The chain employs TRBV15 and TRBJ1-2; D possibly corresponds to TRBD1 (6 bases). CDR1 and CDR2 (germline): LNHNV, YYDKDF (reference sequence). The CDR3 has 15 residues. Trimming stripped 0 bases from V and 7 bases from J, with 15 bases between. The CDR3 loop reads CATSRDTQGLGGYTF. CDR3 DNA: TGTGCCACCAGCAGAGATACGCAGGGGCTGGGTGGCTACACCTTC.

The chain couples TRBV7-2 to TRBJ1-1, with a weak D call TRBD1 (5 bases). CDR1 and CDR2 (germline): SGHTA, FQGNSA. There are 13 residues in the CDR3. Trimming cost V 5 bases and J 7 bases, with 14 bases left between them. The CDR3 here is CASSPKGQGEAFF. The CDR3 DNA is TGTGCCAGCAGCCCCAAGGGGCAGGGTGAAGCTTTCTTT. Filled out from reference TRBV7-2 and TRBJ1-1, the complete variable domain reads GAGVSQSPSNKVTEKGKDVELRCDPISGHTALYWYRQSLGQGLEFLIYFQGNSAPDKSGLPSDRFSAERTGGSVSTLTIQRTQQEDSAVYLCASSPKGQGEAFFGQGTRLTVV.

The chain has TRBV5-4 and TRBJ1-4; possible D gene TRBD1, 6 bases. Germline V CDR1 and CDR2: SGHNT, YYREEE (reference sequence). The V and J ends lost 2 bases and 3 bases respectively, with 11 bases between them. The CDR3 has 15 residues. CDR3 nucleotides: TGTGCCAGCAGCTTATTGGGGGCTCCTAATGAAAAACTGTTTTTT. The encoded protein is CASSLLGAPNEKLFF.

This clone was observed a single time. J is TRBJ1-5 and V is TRBV7-8; the match to TRBD1 covers 8 bases. The CDR3 sequence is 16 residues long. CDR1 is SGHVS and CDR2 is FQNEAQ in the germline V gene. With 6 bases clipped from V and 4 bases from J, the junction kept 11 bases outside the gene matches. CDR3 loop: CASSSTPDRGNQPQHF. CDR3 nucleotides: TGTGCCAGCAGTTCCACCCCCGACAGGGGTAATCAGCCCCAGCATTTT.

The chain joins TRBV15 to TRBJ2-7; TRBD2 might be the D (6 bases). Germline CDR1 is LNHNV and CDR2 is YYDKDF (reference sequence). The CDR3 runs to 18 residues. The V end was cut by 1 base, the J end by 0 bases, with 19 bases between. In nucleotides, the CDR3 is TGTGCCACCAGCAGAGCTTCGAAGGCGGGACCTCCCTCCTACGAGCAGTACTTC. This sequence encodes CATSRASKAGPPSYEQYF.

This clone has just a few counts. The CDR3 protein is CASSLQGGQPQHF. The CDR3 DNA reads as TGTGCCAGCAGCCTCCAGGGAGGTCAGCCCCAGCATTTT. The rearrangement uses TRBV6-5 and TRBJ1-5; maybe TRBD1 (5 bases). CDR3 length equals 13 residues. V was trimmed by 6 bases and J by 6 bases, leaving 12 bases between them. From germline, CDR1 is MNHEY and CDR2 SVGAGI.

This chain connects TRBV6-6 to TRBJ1-3; D perhaps matches TRBD1 (6 bases). Trimming removed 6 bases from V and 1 base from J, with 16 bases in between. This CDR3 contains 16 residues. Germline-derived CDR1 and CDR2 are MNHNY and SVGAGI (reference sequence). The DNA for the CDR3 is TGTGCCAGCAGCCCAGAGGGGGGGCTGTCTGGAAACACCATATATTTT. Translating it yields CASSPEGGLSGNTIYF.

The chain has TRBV29-1 and TRBJ2-7, with unresolved D. Trimming removed 0 bases at V and 2 bases at J, with 2 bases between. This CDR3 spans 11 amino acids. Germline V gene lookup returns CDR1 SQVTM and CDR2 ANQGSEA. The CDR3 reads CSVEDTYEQYF. The CDR3 region has the DNA TGCAGCGTTGAAGACACCTACGAGCAGTACTTC.

The J gene is TRBJ2-2, the V gene TRBV5-1, with unresolved D. V lost 0 bases and J 6 bases, leaving 9 bases between the germline ends. The CDR3 extends over 14 amino acids. Germline V gene data show CDR1 as SGHRS and CDR2 as YFSETQ. The CDR3 loop reads CASSLEVSAGELFF. The DNA for the CDR3 is TGCGCCAGCAGCTTGGAAGTATCGGCCGGGGAGCTGTTTTTT.